The 5 T cell receptor beta chains below all came from one sample that was sequenced in a study of blood T cell repertoires in COVID-19 (TCRdb year 2020). The protocol used for the library was the immunoSEQ multiplex PCR assay. TCRdb holds this immuneACCESS table with in-frame rearrangements only. Some clones are missing; in checked studies, unresolved V genes explain under half, and the rest has no known cause. Here the sample has 240,000 or so clones; about 89% occur a single time. The ten biggest clones cover roughly 9% of the sample. The specimen was PBMCs or T cells enriched from blood (not recorded which). These receptors originate from a man aged 40-55 years who had recovered from COVID-19.

This sequence joins TRBV5-1 and TRBJ2-5; weak D call: TRBD2 (6 bases). This CDR3 spans 14 amino acids. Trimming shortened V by 4 bases and J by 2 bases, and 12 bases separated the two germline ends. Germline V lookup: CDR1 SGHRS, CDR2 YFSETQ. CDR3 amino acids: CASSRLGSQETQYF. DNA of the CDR3: TGCGCCAGCAGCCGACTAGGAAGTCAAGAGACCCAGTACTTC.

This clone appeared many times. The chain recombines TRBV5-4 with TRBJ2-6; 7 nucleotides align to TRBD1. CDR3 length: 19 residues. Germline trimming cut 0 bases from V and 0 bases from J; bases unmatched to any gene: 9. Germline V gene data show CDR1 as SGHNT and CDR2 as YYREEE (reference sequence). CDR3 coding DNA: TGTGCCAGCAGCTTGGGTGGGGGACAGATCAACTCTGGGGCCAACGTCCTGACTTTC. Encoded protein: CASSLGGGQINSGANVLTF.

The chain combines TRBV11-2 with TRBJ1-1; tentative D call: TRBD1 (6 bases). Trimming left V 0 bases short and J 7 bases short, with 9 bases between. There are 13 residues in the CDR3. CDR1 is SGHAT and CDR2 is FQNNGV in the germline V gene. Here the CDR3 reads CASSLERGGEAFF. DNA for the CDR3: TGTGCCAGCAGCTTAGAGAGGGGGGGTGAAGCTTTCTTT.

In this sample, this clone turned up once. The V call is TRBV14, the J call TRBJ1-2; D uncertain. The CDR3 has 15 amino acids. V shed 1 base and J shed 8 bases, with 17 bases lying between them. Germline-derived CDR1 and CDR2 are SGHDN and FVKESK. For the CDR3, the DNA is TGTGCCAGCAGCCAAGTACCCACTCCGGCGGAAGGCTACACCTTC. Translated: CASSQVPTPAEGYTF.

This clone was seen a handful of times. The chain joins TRBV4-3 to TRBJ2-1; TRBD2 agrees at 14 bases. The CDR3 is made up of 20 amino acids. CDR1 LGHNA and CDR2 YSLEER come from the germline V gene. With V trimmed by 1 base and J by 0 bases, 8 bases remained unmatched. For the CDR3, the DNA is TGCGCCAGCAGCCAAGCGAAACCCGGGACTAGCGGGAGCTCCTACAATGAGCAGTTCTTC. This encodes CASSQAKPGTSGSSYNEQFF.